A selection of T cell receptor beta chains follows, all from one sample in a study of T cell responses to AZD1222 COVID-19 vaccine. Only in-frame clones appear in the TCRdb table, and some are missing; sequencing was by immunoSEQ multiplex PCR. The sample has some 120,000 clones, just over 90% seen once. Sequenced material: peripheral blood, taken on day 0 of AZD1222 vaccination. All receptors come from an adult in good health. Each CDR3 is given with its conserved first and last residue.

>TRBJ2-2|15|TRBV6-5
CASSYSQGFTGELFF
>TRBJ2-3|14|TRBV24-1
CATARGGTSDTQYF
>TRBJ2-3|16|TRBV5-6
CASSLRFTTSTDTQYF
>TRBJ1-5|16|TRBV6-2/TRBV6-3
CASSQGGRGSNQPQHF
>TRBJ2-1|13|TRBV4-3
CASSHLFEGEQFF
>TRBJ2-6|13|TRBV12-3/TRBV12-4
CASRFSGANVLTF
>TRBJ2-7|15|TRBV5-1
CASSPGQGATYEQYF
>TRBJ2-1|12|TRBV19
CASSKGWNEQFF
>TRBJ1-2|16|TRBV11-2
CASSLDRGGGRHGYTF
>TRBJ2-7|17|TRBV5-4
CASSLDPRGAREGEQYF
>TRBJ2-3|17|TRBV5-1
CASSSLSSGGAGDTQYF